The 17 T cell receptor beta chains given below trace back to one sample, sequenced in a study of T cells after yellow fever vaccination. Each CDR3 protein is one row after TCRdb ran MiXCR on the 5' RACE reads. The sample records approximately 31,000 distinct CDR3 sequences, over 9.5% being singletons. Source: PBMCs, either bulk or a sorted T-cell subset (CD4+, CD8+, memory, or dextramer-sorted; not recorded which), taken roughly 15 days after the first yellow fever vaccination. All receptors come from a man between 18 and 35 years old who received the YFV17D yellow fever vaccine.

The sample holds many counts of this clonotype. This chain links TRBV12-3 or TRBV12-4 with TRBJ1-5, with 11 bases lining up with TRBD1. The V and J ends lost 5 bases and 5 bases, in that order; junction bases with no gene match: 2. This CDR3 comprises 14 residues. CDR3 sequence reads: CASSRTGGDQPQHF. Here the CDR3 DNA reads TGTGCCAGCAGTCGGACAGGGGGCGATCAGCCCCAGCATTTT.

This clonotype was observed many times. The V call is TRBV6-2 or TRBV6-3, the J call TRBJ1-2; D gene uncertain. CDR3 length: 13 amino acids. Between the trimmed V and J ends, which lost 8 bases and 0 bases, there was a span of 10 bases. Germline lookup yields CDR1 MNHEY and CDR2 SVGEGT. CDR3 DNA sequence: TGTGCCAGCTGGACGCTAGCTAACTATGGCTACACCTTC. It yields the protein CASWTLANYGYTF.

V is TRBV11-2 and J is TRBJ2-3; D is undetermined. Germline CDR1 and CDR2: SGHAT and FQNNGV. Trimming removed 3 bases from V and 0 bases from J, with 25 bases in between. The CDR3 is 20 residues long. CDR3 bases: TGTGCCAGCAGCTTGGTACACCACCCCCCTCGGTCCCATAGCACAGATACGCAGTATTTT. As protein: CASSLVHHPPRSHSTDTQYF. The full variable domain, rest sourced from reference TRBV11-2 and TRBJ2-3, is EAGVAQSPRYKIIEKRQSVAFWCNPISGHATLYWYQQILGQGPKLLIQFQNNGVVDDSQLPKDRFSAERLKGVDSTLKIQPAKLEDSAVYLCASSLVHHPPRSHSTDTQYFGPGTRLTVL.

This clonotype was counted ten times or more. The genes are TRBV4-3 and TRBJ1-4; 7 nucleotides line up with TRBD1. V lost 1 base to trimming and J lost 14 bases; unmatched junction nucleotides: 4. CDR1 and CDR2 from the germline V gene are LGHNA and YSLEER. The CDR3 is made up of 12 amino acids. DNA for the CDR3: TGCGCCAGCAGCCAAGCTACAGGGGTTCTGTTTTTT. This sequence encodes CASSQATGVLFF.

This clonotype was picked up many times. In nucleotides, the CDR3 is TGCGCCAGCGCACGACCCGGGACAGATACGCAGTATTTT. Translated: CASARPGTDTQYF. The chain has TRBV5-1 and TRBJ2-3; D unresolved. V was cut by 7 bases and J by 3 bases, with 12 bases left in between. This CDR3 is 13 amino acids long. In germline, CDR1 is SGHRS, CDR2 YFSETQ.

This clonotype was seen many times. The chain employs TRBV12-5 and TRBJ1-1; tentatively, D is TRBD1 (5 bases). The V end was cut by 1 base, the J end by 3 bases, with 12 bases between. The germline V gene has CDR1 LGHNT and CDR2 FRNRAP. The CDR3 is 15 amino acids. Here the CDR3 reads CASGLARGEDTEAFF. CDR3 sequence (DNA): TGTGCTAGTGGTTTGGCCCGGGGGGAAGACACTGAAGCTTTCTTT.

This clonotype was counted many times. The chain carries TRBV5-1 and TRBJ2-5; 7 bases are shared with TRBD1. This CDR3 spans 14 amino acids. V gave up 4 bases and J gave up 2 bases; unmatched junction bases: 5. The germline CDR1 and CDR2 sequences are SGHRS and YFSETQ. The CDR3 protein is CASSEGQTQETQYF. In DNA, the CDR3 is TGCGCCAGCAGCGAGGGACAGACTCAAGAGACCCAGTACTTC.

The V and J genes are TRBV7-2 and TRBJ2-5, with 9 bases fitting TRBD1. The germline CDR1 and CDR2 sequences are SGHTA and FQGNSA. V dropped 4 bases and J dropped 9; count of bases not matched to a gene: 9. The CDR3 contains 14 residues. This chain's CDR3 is CASSSGQGTGSQYF. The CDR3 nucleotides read TGTGCCAGCAGCTCGGGACAGGGAACGGGGTCCCAGTACTTC.

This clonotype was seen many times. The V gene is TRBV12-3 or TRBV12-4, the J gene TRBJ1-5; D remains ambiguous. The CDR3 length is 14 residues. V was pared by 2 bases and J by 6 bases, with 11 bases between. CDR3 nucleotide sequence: TGTGCCAGCAGTTTATCAGCCGGTTTTCAGCCCCAGCATTTT. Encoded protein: CASSLSAGFQPQHF.

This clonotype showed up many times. The DNA for the CDR3 is TGTGCCAGCAGCGCGCCCCAGGTTACCTACGAGCAGTACGTC. Translation: CASSAPQVTYEQYV. This rearrangement joins TRBV9 to TRBJ2-7; D gene ambiguous. V was trimmed by 3 bases and J by 2 bases, leaving 12 bases between them. The CDR3 is made up of 14 amino acids. The germline V gene has CDR1 SGDLS and CDR2 YYNGEE.

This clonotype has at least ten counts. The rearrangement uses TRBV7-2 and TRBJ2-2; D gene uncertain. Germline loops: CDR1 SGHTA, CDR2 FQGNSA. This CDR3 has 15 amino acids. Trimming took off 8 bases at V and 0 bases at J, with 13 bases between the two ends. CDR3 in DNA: TGTGCCAGCGGGGTTGAGATTACGAACACCGGGGAGCTGTTTTTT. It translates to CASGVEITNTGELFF. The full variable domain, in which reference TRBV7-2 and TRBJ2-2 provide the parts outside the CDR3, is GAGVSQSPSNKVTEKGKDVELRCDPISGHTALYWYRQSLGQGLEFLIYFQGNSAPDKSGLPSDRFSAERTGGSVSTLTIQRTQQEDSAVYLCASGVEITNTGELFFGEGSRLTVL.

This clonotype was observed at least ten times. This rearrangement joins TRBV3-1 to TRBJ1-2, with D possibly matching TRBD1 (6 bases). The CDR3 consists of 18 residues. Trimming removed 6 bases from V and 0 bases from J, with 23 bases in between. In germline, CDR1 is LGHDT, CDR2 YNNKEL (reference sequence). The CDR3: CASSRSPKTGSANYGYTF. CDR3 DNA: TGTGCCAGCAGTCGATCCCCCAAAACAGGGTCGGCTAACTATGGCTACACCTTC. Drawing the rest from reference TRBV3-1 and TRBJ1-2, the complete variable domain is DTAVSQTPKYLVTQMGNDKSIKCEQNLGHDTMYWYKQDSKKFLKIMFSYNNKELIINETVPNRFSPKSPDKAHLNLHINSLELGDSAVYFCASSRSPKTGSANYGYTFGSGTRLTVV.

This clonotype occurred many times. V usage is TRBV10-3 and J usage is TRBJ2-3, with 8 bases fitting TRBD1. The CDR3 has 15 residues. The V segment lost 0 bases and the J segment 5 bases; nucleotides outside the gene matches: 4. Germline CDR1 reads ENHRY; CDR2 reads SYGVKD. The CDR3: CAISESGQGRDTQYF. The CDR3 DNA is TGTGCCATCAGTGAGTCCGGACAGGGCAGAGATACGCAGTATTTT.

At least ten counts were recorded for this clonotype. Here the CDR3 reads CASRTGQGMETQYF. The CDR3 coding sequence is TGCGCCAGCAGAACGGGACAGGGGATGGAGACCCAGTACTTC. The chain combines TRBV5-1 with TRBJ2-5; 10 nucleotides align to TRBD1. The length of the CDR3 is 14 residues. V was pared by 5 bases and J by 5 bases, with 6 bases of the junction left unmatched. CDR1 is SGHRS and CDR2 is YFSETQ in the germline V gene.

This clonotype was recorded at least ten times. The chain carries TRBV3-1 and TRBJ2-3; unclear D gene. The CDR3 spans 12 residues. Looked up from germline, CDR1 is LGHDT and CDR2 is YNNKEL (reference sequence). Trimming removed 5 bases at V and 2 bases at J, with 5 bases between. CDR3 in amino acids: CASSVLTDTQYF. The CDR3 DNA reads TGTGCCAGCAGCGTCCTCACAGATACGCAGTATTTT.

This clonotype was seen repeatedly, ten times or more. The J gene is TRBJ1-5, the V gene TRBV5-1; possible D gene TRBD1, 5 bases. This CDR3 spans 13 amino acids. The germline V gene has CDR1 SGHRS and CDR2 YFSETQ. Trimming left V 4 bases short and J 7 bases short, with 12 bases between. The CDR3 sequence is CASSPTTDQPQHF. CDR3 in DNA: TGCGCCAGCAGCCCAACGACAGACCAGCCCCAGCATTTT.

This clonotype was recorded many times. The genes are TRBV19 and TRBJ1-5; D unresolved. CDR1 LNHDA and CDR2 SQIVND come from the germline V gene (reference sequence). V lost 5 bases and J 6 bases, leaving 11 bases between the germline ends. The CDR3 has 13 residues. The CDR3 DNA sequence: TGTGCCAGTAGTGCAGGAATTGCTCAGCCCCAGCATTTT. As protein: CASSAGIAQPQHF.